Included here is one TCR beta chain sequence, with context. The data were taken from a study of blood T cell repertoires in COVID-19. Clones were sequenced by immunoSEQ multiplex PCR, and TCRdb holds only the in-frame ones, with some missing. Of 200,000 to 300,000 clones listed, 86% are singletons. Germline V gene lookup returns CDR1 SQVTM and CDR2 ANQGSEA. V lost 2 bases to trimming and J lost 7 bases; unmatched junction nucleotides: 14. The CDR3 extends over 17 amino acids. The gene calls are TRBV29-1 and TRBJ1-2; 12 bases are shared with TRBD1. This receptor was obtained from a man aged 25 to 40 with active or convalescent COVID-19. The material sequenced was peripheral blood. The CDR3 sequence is CSVEKPGQGAQSGGYTF. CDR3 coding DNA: TGCAGCGTTGAAAAACCGGGACAGGGGGCGCAGTCAGGTGGCTACACCTTC.